This section outlines one T cell receptor beta chain sequence together with its context. The antigen is unknown. One junction end disagrees with the germline gene, perhaps due to a read error. A modified ARM-PCR protocol with three rounds of nested PCR amplified TCRbeta. TCRdb reanalysed the multiplex PCR reads using MiXCR and keeps one entry per CDR3 protein. This sample has roughly 74,000 distinct CDR3 sequences, with over 65% found just once. No cell sorting was done before RNA was extracted from the tissue. This non-tumor lung sample came from over 3 cm beyond the tumor edge. This CDR3 has 15 residues. The germline V gene has CDR1 SGHNT and CDR2 YYREEE (reference sequence). The data originate from a study of tumor and adjacent non-tumor tissue in lung cancer. On the study more broadly: Samples averaged approximately 3.9 million productive TCRbeta reads each. The study, taken as a whole, reports: Normal lung showed higher cumulative top 100 clone frequency than tumor. Shorter survival was associated with higher TCR diversity in tumors. Tumor tissue had significantly higher TCR diversity than normal lung.

The sequence came from a man between 65 and 85 years old with non-small cell lung cancer. The rearrangement joins TRBV5-4 to TRBJ1-5, with 12 nucleotides matching TRBD1. The material sequenced was distant non-tumor lung tissue. CDR3 DNA: TGTGTCAGCAGCTTGGGGACAGGGGGCCGTCAGCCCCAGCATTTT. As protein: CVSSLGTGGRQPQHF.